This passage covers 22 T cell receptor beta chains from one sample sequenced in a study of cytomegalovirus exposure and HLA in healthy donors. The PCR used 60 Vbeta and 13 Jbeta primers. Profiling relied on immunoSEQ multiplex PCR, and the TCRdb table lists in-frame clones only, not all of them. The sample table sets out around 40,000 clones. Sample: PBMCs. The origin of the receptors is a man younger than 45 in good health and CMV-seronegative.

V usage is TRBV5-1 and J usage is TRBJ2-7; weak D call: TRBD1 (6 bases). V was shortened by 4 bases and J by 7 bases, with 15 bases between the two germline ends. CDR1 and CDR2 from the germline V gene are SGHRS and YFSETQ. This CDR3 has 13 amino acids. The CDR3: CASSGGGEWEQYF. Here the CDR3 DNA reads TGCGCCAGCAGCGGTGGGGGCGAGTGGGAGCAGTACTTC.

The chain recombines TRBV5-4 with TRBJ2-1; 15 bases align to TRBD2. The germline V gene encodes CDR1 SGHNT and CDR2 YYREEE (reference sequence). This CDR3 has 16 residues. The trim removed 4 bases at V and 6 bases at J, leaving 5 bases unmatched. CDR3: CASSRTSGRAANEQFF. In DNA form, the CDR3 reads TGTGCCAGCAGCCGGACTAGCGGGAGGGCCGCCAATGAGCAGTTCTTC.

About this clone: A junction end diverges from the germline sequence, so it may reflect a read error. CDR3 region: CASSQEITDSSDNEQFF. CDR3 coding DNA: TGTGCCAGCAGCCAGGAAATTACGGACAGCTCCGACAATGAGCAGTTCTTC. This chain joins TRBV4-2 and TRBJ2-1; tentative D call: TRBD1 (6 bases). CDR1 and CDR2 (germline): LGHNA, YNFKEQ. This CDR3 is 17 amino acids long.

J is TRBJ2-7 and V is TRBV11-2; 13 bases fit TRBD2. There are 15 residues in the CDR3. Germline CDR1 SGHAT, CDR2 FQNNGV. V gave up 5 bases and J gave up 5 bases; unmatched junction bases: 6. Here the CDR3 DNA reads TGTGCCAGCAGCCGGACTAGCGGGAGCGTCCACGAGCAGTACTTC. Encoded protein: CASSRTSGSVHEQYF.

The gene calls are TRBV10-3 and TRBJ1-2, with a weak D call TRBD1 (6 bases). The CDR3 runs 15 residues. Trimming took 4 bases from V and 3 from J, leaving 15 bases between them. Germline assignment: CDR1 ENHRY and CDR2 SYGVKD. The CDR3 coding sequence is TGTGCCATCAGTGGTTCGTGGGGGCCGGACTATGGCTACACCTTC. Protein sequence: CAISGSWGPDYGYTF.

This chain joins TRBV5-4 and TRBJ2-1, with D unclear. This CDR3 contains 14 residues. In germline, CDR1 is SGHNT, CDR2 YYREEE (reference sequence). V was trimmed by 0 bases and J by 8 bases, leaving 12 bases between them. CDR3 region: CASSLAQSFDEQFF. The CDR3 nucleotides read TGTGCCAGCAGCTTGGCACAGAGTTTTGATGAGCAGTTCTTC.

The chain uses TRBV27 and TRBJ1-5; 8 bases are a match to TRBD1. Trimming cost V 6 bases and J 7 bases; bases outside gene matches: 8. Germline V gene data show CDR1 as MNHEY and CDR2 as SMNVEV (reference sequence). The CDR3 is made up of 14 amino acids. CDR3 sequence reads: CASSGQGAVQPQHF. DNA for the CDR3: TGTGCCAGCAGCGGTCAGGGGGCGGTCCAGCCCCAGCATTTT.

As regards this clone: A read error may produce the germline difference seen at one junction end. The chain couples TRBV29-1 to TRBJ2-1; tentatively, D is TRBD1 (5 bases). This CDR3 region has 13 residues. CDR1 and CDR2 (germline): SQVTM, ANQGSEA. The CDR3 loop reads CTTTGSSDNEQFF. Here the CDR3 DNA reads TGCACCACCACAGGAAGCTCCGACAATGAGCAGTTCTTC.

In DNA, the CDR3 is TGTGCCAGCAGCCAAGAGGGGGTTGGGGGGGTGGCTGGCTACACCTTC. It yields the protein CASSQEGVGGVAGYTF. V is TRBV4-2 and J is TRBJ1-2; possibly TRBD1 for D (5 bases). Germline CDR1 is LGHNA and CDR2 is YNFKEQ. CDR3 length: 16 residues. V was pared by 0 bases and J by 7 bases, with 18 bases between.

The chain carries TRBV6-6 and TRBJ2-7, with 7 nucleotides matching TRBD2. Germline CDR1 is MNHNY and CDR2 is SVGAGI (reference sequence). V gave up 5 bases and J gave up 2 bases; unmatched junction bases: 6. The length of the CDR3 is 14 residues. CDR3 residues: CASSPSGNTYEQYF. As DNA, the CDR3 is TGTGCCAGCAGTCCTAGCGGAAATACCTACGAGCAGTACTTC.

The chain is built from TRBV6-5 and TRBJ1-1; D might be TRBD1 (6 bases). The CDR3 loop spans 12 amino acids. The germline V gene has CDR1 MNHEY and CDR2 SVGAGI. V shed 6 bases and J shed 9 bases, with 14 bases lying between them. DNA for the CDR3: TGTGCCAGCAGCCACCCCGACAGGAAAGCTTTCTTT. It specifies CASSHPDRKAFF.

This chain joins TRBV5-4 and TRBJ1-6; D is unclear. Germline CDR1 and CDR2: SGHNT and YYREEE (reference sequence). The CDR3 is made up of 12 amino acids. V was shortened by 2 bases and J by 7 bases, with 4 bases between the two germline ends. The CDR3 region is CASSFRNSPLHF. The CDR3 DNA follows: TGTGCCAGCAGCTTCAGGAATTCACCCCTCCACTTT.

The CDR3 DNA is TGCAGCGTTGATCCGGGACAGACCGACAATGAGCAGTTCTTC. Translation gives CSVDPGQTDNEQFF. This chain links TRBV29-1 with TRBJ2-1; 7 bases align to TRBD1. Germline CDR1 SQVTM, CDR2 ANQGSEA. The CDR3 runs 14 residues. V lost 3 bases, J lost 5 bases, and 7 bases stayed unmatched.

The rearrangement links TRBV29-1 to TRBJ1-2; D remains unclear. CDR3 length: 13 amino acids. V dropped 7 bases and J dropped 2 bases, with 14 bases sitting between them. Germline CDR1 and CDR2: SQVTM and ANQGSEA. CDR3 protein: CSAPEVLNYGYTF. The CDR3 DNA follows: TGCAGCGCCCCAGAGGTCCTAAACTATGGCTACACCTTC.

The chain carries TRBV11-3 and TRBJ2-4; unclear D gene. V lost 5 bases and J lost 0, with 14 bases in between. There are 16 residues in the CDR3. CDR1 and CDR2 (germline): SGHNT, YENEEA. CDR3 residues: CASSLSVSLAKNIQYF. CDR3 DNA sequence: TGTGCCAGCAGCCTGTCCGTTTCCCTAGCCAAAAACATTCAGTACTTC.

This chain links TRBV28 with TRBJ1-2, with 7 bases lining up with TRBD1. The J segment lost 4 bases and the V segment lost 9 bases, leaving 17 bases of the junction unmatched. The CDR3 runs to 16 residues. The germline CDR1 and CDR2 sequences are MDHEN and SYDVKM. Written as DNA, the CDR3 is TGTGCCAGTTTCCGGGCGGGGCGGACAGGTCCCTATGGCTACACCTTC. It translates to CASFRAGRTGPYGYTF.

V and J are TRBV7-9 and TRBJ1-5; 7 bases fit TRBD1. This CDR3 contains 14 residues. In germline, CDR1 is SEHNR, CDR2 FQNEAQ (reference sequence). V was pared by 5 bases and J by 3 bases, with 4 bases of the junction left unmatched. The CDR3 DNA is TGTGCCAGCAGCCGGACAGGAGTCAATCAGCCCCAGCATTTT. It is translated as CASSRTGVNQPQHF.

This rearrangement joins TRBV18 to TRBJ1-4, with 7 positions matching TRBD1. The germline V gene encodes CDR1 KGHSH and CDR2 LQKENI. J was trimmed by 0 bases and V by 2 bases; bases with no gene match: 9. The CDR3 has 18 residues. The CDR3 DNA reads as TGTGCCAGCTCACCAAACAGGGGAGTCACCGCAACTAATGAAAAACTGTTTTTT. Translation: CASSPNRGVTATNEKLFF.

The chain is built from TRBV9 and TRBJ1-4; a weak D match, TRBD1 (5 bases). The CDR3 has 15 amino acids. The germline V gene has CDR1 SGDLS and CDR2 YYNGEE. V was pared by 0 bases and J by 7 bases, with 13 bases between. CDR3 nucleotide sequence: TGTGCCAGCAGCGTAGGTGCAGGGTCGGCTGAAAAACTGTTTTTT. Its protein product is CASSVGAGSAEKLFF.

The rearrangement links TRBV5-1 to TRBJ1-5; D remains unclear. The V gene's germline CDR1 is SGHRS and CDR2 YFSETQ. The V end lost 1 base, the J end lost 1 base, and 12 bases lay between the germline ends. CDR3 length: 16 residues. In nucleotides, the CDR3 is TGCGCCAGCAGCTTGTCAGGTGTCTCCAGCAATCAGCCCCAGCATTTT. It specifies CASSLSGVSSNQPQHF.

The chain recombines TRBV10-3 with TRBJ1-6; 8 bases line up with TRBD1. Germline-derived CDR1 and CDR2 are ENHRY and SYGVKD. The V gene end was trimmed by 2 bases and the J gene end by 9 bases; junction bases not matched to a gene: 9. The CDR3 runs to 16 residues. The CDR3 here is CAISEPPEQGASPLHF. CDR3 nucleotides: TGTGCCATCAGTGAGCCTCCGGAGCAGGGGGCTTCACCCCTCCACTTT.

V is TRBV10-3 and J is TRBJ1-5, with D uncertain. The CDR3 sequence is 13 residues long. V was pared by 9 bases and J by 5 bases, with 14 bases between. CDR1 is ENHRY, CDR2 SYGVKD, per germline. In DNA, the CDR3 is TGTGCCATAACACGCACAGCGGATCAGCCCCAGCATTTT. It codes for CAITRTADQPQHF.